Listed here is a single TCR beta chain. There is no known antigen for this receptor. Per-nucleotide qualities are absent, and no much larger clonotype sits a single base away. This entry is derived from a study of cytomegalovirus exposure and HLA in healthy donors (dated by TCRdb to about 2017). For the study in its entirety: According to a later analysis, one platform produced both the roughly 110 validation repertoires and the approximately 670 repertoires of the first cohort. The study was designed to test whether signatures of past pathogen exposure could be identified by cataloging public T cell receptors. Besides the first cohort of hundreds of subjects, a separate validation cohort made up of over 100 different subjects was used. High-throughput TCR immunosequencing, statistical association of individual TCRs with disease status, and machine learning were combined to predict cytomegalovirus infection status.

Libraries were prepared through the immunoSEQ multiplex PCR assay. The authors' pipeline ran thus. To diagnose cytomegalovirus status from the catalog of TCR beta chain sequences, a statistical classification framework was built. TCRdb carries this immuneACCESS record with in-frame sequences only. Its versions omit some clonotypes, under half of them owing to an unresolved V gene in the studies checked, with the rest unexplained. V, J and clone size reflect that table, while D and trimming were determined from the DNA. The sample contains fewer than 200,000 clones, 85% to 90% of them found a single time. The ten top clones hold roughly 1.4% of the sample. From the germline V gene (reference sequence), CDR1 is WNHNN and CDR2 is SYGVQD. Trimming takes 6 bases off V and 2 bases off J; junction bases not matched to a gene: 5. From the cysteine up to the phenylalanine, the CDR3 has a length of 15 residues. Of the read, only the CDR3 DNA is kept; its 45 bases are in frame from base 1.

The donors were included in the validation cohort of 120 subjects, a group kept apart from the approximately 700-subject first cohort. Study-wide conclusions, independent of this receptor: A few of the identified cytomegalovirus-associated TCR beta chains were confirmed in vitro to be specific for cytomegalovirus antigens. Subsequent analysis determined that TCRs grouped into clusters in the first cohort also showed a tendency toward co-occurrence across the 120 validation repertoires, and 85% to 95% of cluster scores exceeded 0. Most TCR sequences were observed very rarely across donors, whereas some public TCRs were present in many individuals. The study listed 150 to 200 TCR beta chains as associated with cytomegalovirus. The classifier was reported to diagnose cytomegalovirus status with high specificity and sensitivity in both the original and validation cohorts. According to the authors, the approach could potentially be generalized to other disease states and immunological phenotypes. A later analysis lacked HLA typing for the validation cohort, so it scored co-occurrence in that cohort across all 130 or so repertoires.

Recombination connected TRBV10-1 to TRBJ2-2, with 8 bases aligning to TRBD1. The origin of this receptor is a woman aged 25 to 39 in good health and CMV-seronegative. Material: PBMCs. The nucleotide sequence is TGCGCCAGCAGATCGGGACAGGAAAACACCGGGGAGCTGTTTTTT. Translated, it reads CASRSGQENTGELFF.